The clone carrying this T cell receptor (beta chain) came up many times. Its specificity is not known. The data were obtained in a study of lung T cells in sarcoidosis with Löfgren's syndrome. As for the study in general: In sarcoidosis, CD4+ T cells accumulate in bronchoalveolar lavage fluid. Analyses focused on Löfgren's syndrome patients. Study-wide findings and caveats: TRAV12-1 and TRBV2 were reportedly most expanded in Löfgren's patients.

TCRdb analysed the reads with MiXCR anew, one entry per CDR3 protein. The sample has around 21,000 distinct CDR3 sequences, about 22% seen once; the top ten hold about 4%. CDR1 and CDR2 (germline): SGHRS, YFSETQ. The CDR3 is 15 amino acids. V was pared by 0 bases and J by 4 bases, with 11 bases between. The chain links TRBV5-1 to TRBJ2-1; D unresolved. This receptor was identified in a human donor with sarcoidosis (Löfgren's syndrome or another form), or a control subject (not recorded which). Sequencing input: CD4+ T cells from PBMCs. In nucleotides, the CDR3 is TGCGCCAGCAGCTTGGAAAGCGCCCCTTACAATGAGCAGTTCTTC. As protein: CASSLESAPYNEQFF.